A single sample gave rise to the 16 T cell receptor beta chains below, sequenced in a study of OX40 agonist ivuxolimab in advanced cancers. Clones were read by immunoSEQ multiplex PCR, and TCRdb kept only the in-frame ones, dropping some. Found here are some 60,000 clones, 75% to 95% of them singletons; the top ten hold roughly 13%. The source was CD4+ or CD8+ T cells sorted from blood, collected in a trial of the OX40 agonist ivuxolimab. Receptors were obtained from an adult with an advanced solid tumor such as melanoma, head and neck, liver or kidney cancer.

CDR3 nucleotide sequence: TGTGCCAGCAGCTTAGTTTTCGGAGCCTCTGGGGCCAACGTCCTGACTTTC. Its translation: CASSLVFGASGANVLTF. This rearrangement joins TRBV11-3 to TRBJ2-6, with D uncertain. This CDR3 contains 17 residues. Germline CDR1 reads SGHNT; CDR2 reads YENEEA. Trimming shortened V by 1 base and J by 0 bases, and 10 bases separated the two germline ends.

The DNA of the CDR3 is TGTGCCAGCAGCCCCCATTACTTC. Translated: CASSPHYF. This chain connects TRBV7-2 to TRBJ2-7; no definite D call. The CDR3 is 8 residues long. V lost 5 bases to trimming and J lost 13 bases, with 6 bases between them. CDR1 is SGHTA and CDR2 is FQGNSA in the germline V gene.

V is TRBV28 and J is TRBJ2-3, with D possibly being TRBD2 (6 bases). This CDR3 has 15 residues. Trimming left V 1 base short and J 5 bases short, with 13 bases between. The germline gives CDR1 MDHEN, CDR2 SYDVKM. The CDR3 spells CASSLSDLGGDTQYF. CDR3 coding DNA: TGTGCCAGCAGTTTATCGGACTTGGGGGGAGATACGCAGTATTTT.

The J gene is TRBJ1-1, the V gene TRBV9; weak D call: TRBD1 (6 bases). V was cut by 0 bases and J by 11 bases, with 14 bases left in between. The germline V gene encodes CDR1 SGDLS and CDR2 YYNGEE. The CDR3 runs 13 residues. CDR3 region: CASSVEGGGVAFF. The CDR3 DNA reads as TGTGCCAGCAGCGTAGAAGGGGGAGGGGTTGCTTTCTTT.

The rearrangement joins TRBV5-1 to TRBJ1-4, with 10 nucleotides matching TRBD1. J lost 4 bases, V lost 4 bases, and 4 bases had no gene match. The germline gives CDR1 SGHRS, CDR2 YFSETQ. This CDR3 contains 15 residues. CDR3 nucleotides: TGCGCCAGCAGCGGGACAGGGGCTTTTAATGAAAAACTGTTTTTT. Encoded protein: CASSGTGAFNEKLFF.

In DNA, the CDR3 is TGTGCCAGCAGTTACGGTGGGGGCCGGGGCTATGGCTACACCTTC. This gives the protein CASSYGGGRGYGYTF. The gene calls are TRBV6-5 and TRBJ1-2; possible D gene TRBD1, 6 bases. The CDR3 covers 15 residues. Germline assignment: CDR1 MNHEY and CDR2 SVGAGI. The V gene lost 2 bases and the J gene lost 4 bases, with 14 bases spanning the gap.

The J gene is TRBJ2-3, the V gene TRBV7-9; weak D call: TRBD1 (6 bases). V shed 7 bases and J shed 1 base, with 18 bases lying between them. The CDR3 has 16 residues. Germline CDR1 and CDR2: SEHNR and FQNEAQ (reference sequence). The CDR3 region has the DNA TGTGCCAGCACCTTTGGTTCGACAGGTCGCACAGATACGCAGTATTTT. Translating gives CASTFGSTGRTDTQYF.

The genes are TRBV12-5 and TRBJ2-6; tentatively, D is TRBD1 (5 bases). The CDR3 extends over 18 amino acids. Germline values: CDR1 LGHNT, CDR2 FRNRAP. Trimming removed 5 bases from V and 5 bases from J, with 22 bases in between. CDR3 region: CASGIGHAGQSRANVLTF. CDR3 bases: TGTGCTAGTGGTATCGGGCATGCAGGACAAAGTCGGGCCAACGTCCTGACTTTC. The whole variable domain, remainder taken from reference TRBV12-5 and TRBJ2-6, is DARVTQTPRHKVTEMGQEVTMRCQPILGHNTVFWYRQTMMQGLELLAYFRNRAPLDDSGMPKDRFSAEMPDATLATLKIQPSEPRDSAVYFCASGIGHAGQSRANVLTFGAGSRLTVL.

The CDR3 here is CASSPRLAGGRRGTDTQYF. The CDR3 coding sequence is TGTGCCAGCAGTCCCAGACTAGCGGGAGGGCGTCGGGGCACAGATACGCAGTATTTT. The chain links TRBV27 to TRBJ2-3, with 14 bases matching TRBD2. With V trimmed by 5 bases and J by 1 base, 11 bases remained unmatched. Germline CDR1 is MNHEY and CDR2 is SMNVEV (reference sequence). The CDR3 loop spans 19 amino acids.

V is TRBV28 and J is TRBJ2-1, with TRBD1 matching 10 bases. This CDR3 contains 16 residues. Losses at the gene ends were 5 bases for V and 1 base for J; bases not matched to a gene: 5. Per germline, CDR1 MDHEN and CDR2 SYDVKM. Here the CDR3 DNA reads TGTGCCAGCAGTCCCTGGGGACAGGGGTCCTACAATGAGCAGTTCTTC. This sequence encodes CASSPWGQGSYNEQFF.

The chain uses TRBV19 and TRBJ2-2, with 8 bases fitting TRBD1. Per germline, CDR1 LNHDA and CDR2 SQIVND (reference sequence). This CDR3 is built from 16 residues. J gave up 4 bases and V 5 bases, and 9 bases lay outside the gene matches. The CDR3 here is CASSSPTGVSTGELFF. As DNA, the CDR3 is TGTGCCAGTAGTTCCCCGACAGGGGTGAGCACCGGGGAGCTGTTTTTT.

V is TRBV9 and J is TRBJ2-7, with 9 bases lining up with TRBD2. The CDR3 length is 14 residues. CDR1 is SGDLS, CDR2 YYNGEE, per germline. V shed 1 base and J 7 bases; nucleotides not matched to a gene: 6. In DNA form, the CDR3 reads TGTGCCAGCAGCGTATCTAGCGGGACCTCGGAGCAGTACTTC. Its protein product is CASSVSSGTSEQYF. Together with reference TRBV9 and TRBJ2-7, the CDR3 gives the full variable domain: DSGVTQTPKHLITATGQRVTLRCSPRSGDLSVYWYQQSLDQGLQFLIQYYNGEERAKGNILERFSAQQFPDLHSELNLSSLELGDSALYFCASSVSSGTSEQYFGPGTRLTVT.

The J gene is TRBJ1-5, the V gene TRBV28; TRBD1 is a possible D gene (5 bases). The germline gives CDR1 MDHEN, CDR2 SYDVKM. Trimming pared 3 bases from V and 3 bases from J, leaving 12 bases between. There are 15 residues in the CDR3. Here the CDR3 DNA reads TGTGCCAGCAGTTTTAGGGGATTTTTCAATCAGCCCCAGCATTTT. This translates into CASSFRGFFNQPQHF. The full variable domain, in which reference TRBV28 and TRBJ1-5 provide the parts outside the CDR3, is DVKVTQSSRYLVKRTGEKVFLECVQDMDHENMFWYRQDPGLGLRLIYFSYDVKMKEKGDIPEGYSVSREKKERFSLILESASTNQTSMYLCASSFRGFFNQPQHFGDGTRLSIL.

The CDR3 protein is CASSLRQEPSGANVLTF. For the CDR3, the DNA is TGCGCCAGCAGCTTACGACAGGAACCCTCTGGGGCCAACGTCCTGACTTTC. The chain joins TRBV5-1 to TRBJ2-6; possibly TRBD1 for D (6 bases). CDR1 is SGHRS and CDR2 is YFSETQ in the germline V gene. The CDR3 has 17 residues. Trimming took 2 bases from V and 0 from J, leaving 12 bases between them.

This rearrangement joins TRBV28 to TRBJ2-3; perhaps TRBD2 as D (5 bases). There are 16 residues in the CDR3. The germline V gene encodes CDR1 MDHEN and CDR2 SYDVKM. Trimming took 6 bases from V and 2 from J, leaving 18 bases between them. CDR3 region: CASRDLEAGVTDTQYF. In DNA form, the CDR3 reads TGTGCCAGCAGGGACCTAGAGGCGGGTGTCACAGATACGCAGTATTTT.

V gene TRBV29-1 combines with J gene TRBJ1-2; D might be TRBD1 (6 bases). Germline V gene lookup returns CDR1 SQVTM and CDR2 ANQGSEA. V lost 6 bases to trimming and J lost 0 bases, with 17 bases between them. The CDR3 sequence is 15 residues long. The CDR3: CSVHSTGTPNYGYTF. The CDR3 coding sequence is TGCAGCGTCCATTCGACCGGGACACCTAACTATGGCTACACCTTC. The full variable domain, its missing parts supplied by reference TRBV29-1 and TRBJ1-2, is SAVISQKPSRDICQRGTSLTIQCQVDSQVTMMFWYRQQPGQSLTLIATANQGSEATYESGFVIDKFPISRPNLTFSTLTVSNMSPEDSSIYLCSVHSTGTPNYGYTFGSGTRLTVV.